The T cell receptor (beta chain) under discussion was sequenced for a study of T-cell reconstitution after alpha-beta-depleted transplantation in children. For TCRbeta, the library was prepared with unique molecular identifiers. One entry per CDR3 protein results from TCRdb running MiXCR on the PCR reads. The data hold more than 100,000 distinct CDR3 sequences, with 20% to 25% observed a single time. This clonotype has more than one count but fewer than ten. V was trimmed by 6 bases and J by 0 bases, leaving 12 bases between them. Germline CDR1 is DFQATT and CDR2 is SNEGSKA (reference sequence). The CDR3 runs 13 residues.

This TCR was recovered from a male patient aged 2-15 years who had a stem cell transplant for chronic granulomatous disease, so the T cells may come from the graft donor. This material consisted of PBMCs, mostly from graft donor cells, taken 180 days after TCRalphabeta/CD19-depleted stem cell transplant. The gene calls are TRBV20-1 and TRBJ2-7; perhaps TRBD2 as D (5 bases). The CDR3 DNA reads TGCAGTGCACCGGACTTGATCTCCTACGAGCAGTACTTC. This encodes CSAPDLISYEQYF.